Listed here is a single T cell receptor (beta chain). Its target is unknown. The sample comes from a study of OX40 agonist ivuxolimab in advanced cancers. For the study at large: Hepatocellular carcinoma, melanoma, renal cell or head and neck cancer occurred in dose-escalation patients. Findings and caveats of the study: Partial responders treated at 0.1-3.0 mg/kg exhibited clonal expansion among the lowest measured.

Per the germline V gene, CDR1 is MNHNS and CDR2 is SASEGT. The V and J ends lost 6 bases and 6 bases respectively, with 12 bases between them. The CDR3 sequence is 12 residues long. Some clones are missing from TCRdb's copy, which holds only in-frame ones; the method was immunoSEQ multiplex PCR. This table has tens of thousands of clones, 70% to 90% appearing once. The chain combines TRBV6-1 with TRBJ2-7; D might be TRBD1 or TRBD2, each matching 5 bases. The source was CD4+ or CD8+ T cells sorted from blood, collected in a trial of the OX40 agonist ivuxolimab. The TCR originated in an adult with an advanced solid tumor such as melanoma, head and neck, liver or kidney cancer. For the CDR3, the DNA is TGTGCCAGCAGGACTGAGGGGCGCGAGCAGTACTTC. It encodes CASRTEGREQYF.